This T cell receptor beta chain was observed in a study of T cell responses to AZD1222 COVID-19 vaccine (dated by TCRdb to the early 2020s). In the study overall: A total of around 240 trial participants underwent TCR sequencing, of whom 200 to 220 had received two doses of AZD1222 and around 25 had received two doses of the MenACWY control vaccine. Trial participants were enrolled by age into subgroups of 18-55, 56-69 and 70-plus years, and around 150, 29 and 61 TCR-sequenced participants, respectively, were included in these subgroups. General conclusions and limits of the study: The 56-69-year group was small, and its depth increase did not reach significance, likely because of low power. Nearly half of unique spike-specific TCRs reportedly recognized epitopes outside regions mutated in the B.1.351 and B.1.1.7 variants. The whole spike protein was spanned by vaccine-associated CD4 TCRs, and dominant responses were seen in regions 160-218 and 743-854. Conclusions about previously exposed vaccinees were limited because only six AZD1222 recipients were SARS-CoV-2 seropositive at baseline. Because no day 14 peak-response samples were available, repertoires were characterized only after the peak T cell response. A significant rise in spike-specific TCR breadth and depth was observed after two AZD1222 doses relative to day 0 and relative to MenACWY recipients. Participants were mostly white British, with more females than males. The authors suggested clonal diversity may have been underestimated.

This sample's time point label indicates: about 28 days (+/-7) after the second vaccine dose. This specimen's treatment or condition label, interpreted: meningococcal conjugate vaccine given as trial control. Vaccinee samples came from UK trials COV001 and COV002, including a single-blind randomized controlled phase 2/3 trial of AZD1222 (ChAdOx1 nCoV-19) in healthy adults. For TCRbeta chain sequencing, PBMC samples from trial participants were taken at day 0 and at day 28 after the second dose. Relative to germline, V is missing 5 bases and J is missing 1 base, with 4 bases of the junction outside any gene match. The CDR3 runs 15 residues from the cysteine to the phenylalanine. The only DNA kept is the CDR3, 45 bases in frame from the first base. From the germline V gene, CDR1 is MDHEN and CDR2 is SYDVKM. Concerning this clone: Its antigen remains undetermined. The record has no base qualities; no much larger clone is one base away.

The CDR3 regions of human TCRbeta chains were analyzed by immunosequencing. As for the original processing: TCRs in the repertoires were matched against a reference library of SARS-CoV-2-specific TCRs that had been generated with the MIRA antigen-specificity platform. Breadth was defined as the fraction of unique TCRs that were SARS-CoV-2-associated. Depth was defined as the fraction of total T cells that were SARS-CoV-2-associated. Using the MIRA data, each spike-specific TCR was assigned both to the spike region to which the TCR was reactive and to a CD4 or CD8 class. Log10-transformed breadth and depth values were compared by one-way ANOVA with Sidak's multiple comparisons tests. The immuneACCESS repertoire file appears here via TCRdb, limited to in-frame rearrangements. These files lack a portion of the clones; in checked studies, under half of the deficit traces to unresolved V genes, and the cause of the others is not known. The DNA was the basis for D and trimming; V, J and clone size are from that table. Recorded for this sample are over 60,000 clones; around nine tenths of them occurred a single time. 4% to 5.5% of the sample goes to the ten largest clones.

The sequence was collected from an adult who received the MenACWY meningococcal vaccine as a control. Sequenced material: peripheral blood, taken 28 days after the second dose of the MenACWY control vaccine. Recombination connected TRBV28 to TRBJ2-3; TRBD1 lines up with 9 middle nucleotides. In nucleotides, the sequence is TGTGCCAGCAGTGTTTGGACAGGGGGCACAGATACGCAGTATTTT. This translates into CASSVWTGGTDTQYF.